The following is a TCR beta chain sequence with its context. The antigen is unknown. These data come from a study of identifying expanded T cells in peripheral blood. General study points: About 1.3 clones differed between technical replicates, versus around 15 and 18 over time. Roughly two-week clone count variance significantly increased as total template count grew.

Assay: immunoSEQ multiplex PCR; the TCRdb copy retains only in-frame clones and omits some. Here the sample spans some 90,000 clones, 75% to 90% being singletons. Healthy donors had no documented immune events, such as infections, while sampled. The CDR3 length is 14 residues. Trimming stripped 8 bases from V and 9 bases from J, with 20 bases between. Looked up from germline, CDR1 is MNHEY and CDR2 is SVGAGI. This chain uses TRBV6-5 with TRBJ1-3, with D tentatively TRBD1 (6 bases). This TCR derives from a person between 18 and 69 years old in good health. Material: blood. CDR3: CASWALGGRGTIYF. The CDR3 region has the DNA TGTGCCAGCTGGGCTCTGGGGGGCCGGGGCACCATATATTTT.